This record covers a single T cell receptor (beta chain). The data derive from a study of blood T cell repertoires in COVID-19. Study-level information: Samples taken during acute and convalescent COVID-19 were collected in the United States, Italy and Spain. The analysed material was cDNA or gDNA that came from T cells, B-cell-depleted T cells, or PBMCs.

Repertoires were generated with immunoSEQ multiplex PCR, while TCRdb's copy carries only in-frame clones and drops some. The data hold about 320,000 clones, with 70% to 90% observed a single time. In germline, CDR1 is LNHDA, CDR2 SQIVND (reference sequence). CDR3 length: 14 residues. The V gene lost 7 bases and the J gene lost 4 bases, with 13 bases spanning the gap. Sequencing was done on a sample of peripheral blood. The receptor comes from a human donor in a cohort sampled during active COVID-19. The V and J genes are TRBV19 and TRBJ2-2; D is possibly TRBD1 (6 bases). CDR3 protein: CASMRTVRTGELFF. The CDR3 DNA reads TGTGCCAGTATGAGGACAGTGCGCACCGGGGAGCTGTTTTTT. Filled out from reference TRBV19 and TRBJ2-2, the complete variable domain reads DGGITQSPKYLFRKEGQNVTLSCEQNLNHDAMYWYRQDPGQGLRLIYYSQIVNDFQKGDIAEGYSVSREKKESFPLTVTSAQKNPTAFYLCASMRTVRTGELFFGEGSRLTVL.